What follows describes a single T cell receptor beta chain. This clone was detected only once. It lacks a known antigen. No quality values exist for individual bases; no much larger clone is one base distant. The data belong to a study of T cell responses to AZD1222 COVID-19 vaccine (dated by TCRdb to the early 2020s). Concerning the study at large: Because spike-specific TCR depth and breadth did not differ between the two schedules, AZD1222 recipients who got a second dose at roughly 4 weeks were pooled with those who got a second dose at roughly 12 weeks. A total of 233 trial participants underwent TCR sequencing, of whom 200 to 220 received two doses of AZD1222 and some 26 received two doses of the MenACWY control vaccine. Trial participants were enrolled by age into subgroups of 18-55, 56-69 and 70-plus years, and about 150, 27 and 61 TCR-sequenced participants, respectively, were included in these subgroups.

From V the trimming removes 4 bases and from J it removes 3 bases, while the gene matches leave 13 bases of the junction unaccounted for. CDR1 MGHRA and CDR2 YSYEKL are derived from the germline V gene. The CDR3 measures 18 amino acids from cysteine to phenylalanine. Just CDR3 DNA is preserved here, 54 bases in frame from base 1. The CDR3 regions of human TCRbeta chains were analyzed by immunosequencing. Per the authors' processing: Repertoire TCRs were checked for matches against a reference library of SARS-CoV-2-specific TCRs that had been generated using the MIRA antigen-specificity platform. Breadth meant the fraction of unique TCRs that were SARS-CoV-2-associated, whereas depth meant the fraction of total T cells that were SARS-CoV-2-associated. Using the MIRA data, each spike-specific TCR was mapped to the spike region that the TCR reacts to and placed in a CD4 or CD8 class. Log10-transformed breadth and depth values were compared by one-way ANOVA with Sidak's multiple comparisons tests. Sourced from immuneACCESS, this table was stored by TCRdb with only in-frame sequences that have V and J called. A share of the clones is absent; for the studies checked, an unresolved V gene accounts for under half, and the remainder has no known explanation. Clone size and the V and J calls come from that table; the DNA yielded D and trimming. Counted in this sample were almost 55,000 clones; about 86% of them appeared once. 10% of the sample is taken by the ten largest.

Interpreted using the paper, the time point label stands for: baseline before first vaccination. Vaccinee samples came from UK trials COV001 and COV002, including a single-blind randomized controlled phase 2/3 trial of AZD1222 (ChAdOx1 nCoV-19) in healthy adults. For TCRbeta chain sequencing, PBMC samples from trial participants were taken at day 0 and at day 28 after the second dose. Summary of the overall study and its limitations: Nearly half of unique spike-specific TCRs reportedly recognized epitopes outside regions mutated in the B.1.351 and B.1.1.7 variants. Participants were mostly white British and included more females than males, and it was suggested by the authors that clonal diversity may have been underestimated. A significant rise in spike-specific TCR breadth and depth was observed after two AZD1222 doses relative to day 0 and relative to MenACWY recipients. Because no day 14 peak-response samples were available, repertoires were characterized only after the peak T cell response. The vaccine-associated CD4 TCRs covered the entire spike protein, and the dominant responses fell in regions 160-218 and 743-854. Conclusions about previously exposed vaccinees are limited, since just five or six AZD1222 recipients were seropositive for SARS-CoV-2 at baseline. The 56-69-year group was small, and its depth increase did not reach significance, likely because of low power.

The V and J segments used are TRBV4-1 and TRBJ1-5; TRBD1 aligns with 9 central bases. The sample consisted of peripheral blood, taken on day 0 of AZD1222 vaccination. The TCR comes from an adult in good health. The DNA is TGCGCCAGCAGCCCCCTTTCCCCCGGGACAGGGAACAATCAGCCCCAGCATTTT. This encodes CASSPLSPGTGNNQPQHF.